This is a list of T cell receptor beta chains from one sample in a study of a mutant IDH1 vaccine in newly diagnosed glioma. Clones were sequenced by immunoSEQ multiplex PCR, and TCRdb holds only the in-frame ones, with some missing. The table shows about 38,000 clones, with about 84% occurring only once. Their antigen targets remain unknown. Sequenced here: PBMCs, sampled from a glioma patient whose treatment included an IDH1 peptide vaccine. The source is a man aged 40-49 years with glioma. Each CDR3 is given with its conserved first and last residue. The order of the fields is clone size, V gene, D gene, J gene, CDR3 protein, CDR3 DNA. The D gene is left open where the match is weak. Clone size is not always given. Where it is, it says once, few, many or a class for expanded clones.

size: NA; V: TRBV14; D: NA; J: TRBJ2-1; CDR3: CASGTGRNEQFF; DNA: TGTGCCAGTGGTACAGGGAGGAATGAGCAGTTCTTC
size: NA; V: TRBV9; D: TRBD1; J: TRBJ1-1; CDR3: CASSVDGFGTAVNFF; DNA: TGTGCCAGCAGCGTAGACGGTTTTGGGACAGCAGTTAACTTCTTT
size: few; V: TRBV2; D: NA; J: TRBJ2-5; CDR3: CASSEDRQVTQYF; DNA: TGTGCCAGCAGTGAAGATAGGCAAGTGACCCAGTACTTC
size: NA; V: TRBV6-5; D: NA; J: TRBJ2-7; CDR3: CASRAGPGVPYEQYF; DNA: TGTGCCAGCAGAGCAGGGCCCGGGGTCCCCTACGAGCAGTACTTC
size: NA; V: TRBV5-4; D: TRBD1; J: TRBJ2-5; CDR3: CASSLAKLGTGGQETQYF; DNA: TGTGCCAGCAGCTTGGCCAAGCTCGGGACAGGGGGACAAGAGACCCAGTACTTC
size: NA; V: TRBV7-6; D: NA; J: TRBJ2-5; CDR3: CASSSRVTQYF; DNA: TGTGCCAGCAGCTCCCGAGTGACCCAGTACTTC
size: few; V: TRBV5-4; D: TRBD2; J: TRBJ2-5; CDR3: CASSLGTGLGRETQYF; DNA: TGTGCCAGCAGCTTGGGAACGGGACTAGGAAGGGAGACCCAGTACTTC
size: NA; V: TRBV13; D: TRBD2; J: TRBJ2-5; CDR3: CASSLPLRGGLGGTQYF; DNA: TGTGCCAGCAGCCTCCCCTTGCGCGGGGGGCTCGGAGGGACCCAGTACTTC
size: NA; V: TRBV5-1; D: NA; J: TRBJ2-3; CDR3: CASSTWGDSFDTQYF; DNA: TGCGCCAGCAGCACGTGGGGGGATAGCTTCGATACGCAGTATTTT
size: once; V: TRBV7-8; D: NA; J: TRBJ2-7; CDR3: CASSLQETYEQYF; DNA: TGTGCCAGCAGCTTACAGGAGACCTACGAGCAGTACTTC
size: NA; V: TRBV7-6; D: NA; J: TRBJ2-5; CDR3: CASSLVPQGPQETQYF; DNA: TGTGCCAGCAGCTTAGTCCCGCAGGGACCCCAAGAGACCCAGTACTTC